The clone carrying this T cell receptor beta chain was recorded only once. What it binds is not known. Collection occurred without any documented infections or immune events in donors. The data stem from a study of identifying expanded T cells in peripheral blood. Whole-study findings and limits: About 1.2 clones differed between technical replicates, versus approximately 16 and 20 over time. Clone count variance between roughly 2-week samples rose with total template count.

Repertoires were generated with immunoSEQ multiplex PCR, while TCRdb's copy carries only in-frame clones and drops some. The sample includes about 110,000 clones, roughly 91% of them seen just once. Trimming removed 7 bases at V and 0 bases at J, with 9 bases between. CDR1 is LNHDA and CDR2 is SQIVND in the germline V gene (reference sequence). This CDR3 has 13 residues. Sequencing was done on a sample of blood. The chain links TRBV19 to TRBJ1-1; no definite D call. The sequence was obtained from a person aged 18 to 69 in good health. The CDR3 loop reads CASITPMNTEAFF. The DNA for the CDR3 is TGTGCCAGTATTACCCCCATGAACACTGAAGCTTTCTTT.